Each of the 23 T cell receptor beta chains below was sequenced from the same sample in a study of blood T cell repertoires in COVID-19. The assay was immunoSEQ multiplex PCR, and TCRdb's table has in-frame clones only and misses some. Of roughly 73,000 clones listed, about 88% are singletons. Sequencing input: peripheral blood. All receptors come from a man aged 70-80 years with active or convalescent COVID-19.

The V call is TRBV2, the J call TRBJ1-4; the match to TRBD1 covers 10 bases. Germline V gene lookup returns CDR1 SNHLY and CDR2 FYNNEI. Trimming at V came to 4 bases and at J to 6 bases, leaving 2 bases not matched to a gene. The CDR3 is 14 amino acids. CDR3 region: CASSGQGAYEKLFF. CDR3 bases: TGTGCCAGCAGTGGACAGGGGGCTTATGAAAAACTGTTTTTT. The whole variable domain, remainder taken from reference TRBV2 and TRBJ1-4, is EPEVTQTPSHQVTQMGQEVILRCVPISNHLYFYWYRQILGQKVEFLVSFYNNEISEKSEIFDDQFSVERPDGSNFTLKIRSTKLEDSAMYFCASSGQGAYEKLFFGSGTQLSVL.

Only one count was recorded for this clone. V gene TRBV11-3 combines with J gene TRBJ2-5, with 7 bases that match TRBD2. In germline, CDR1 is SGHNT, CDR2 YENEEA. This CDR3 has 16 amino acids. V lost 4 bases and J lost 0; bases outside the gene matches: 8. The CDR3 bases are TGTGCCAGCAGCTCCCGGGGAGGGAACCACCAAGAGACCCAGTACTTC. Amino acid sequence: CASSSRGGNHQETQYF.

As concerns this clone: The junction and the germline gene differ at one end; a read error may be behind it. This rearrangement joins TRBV12-3 or TRBV12-4 to TRBJ1-1; D is unresolved. The CDR3 contains 13 residues. The CDR3 loop reads CASTKRGQVYTIF. For the CDR3, the DNA is TGTGCCAGCACCAAGAGAGGGCAGGTCTATACTATCTTT.

This clone was recorded only once. V and J are TRBV30 and TRBJ2-7, with TRBD1 identical over 8 bases. CDR3 length: 12 residues. CDR1 is GTSNPN, CDR2 SVGIG, per germline (reference sequence). J lost 2 bases, V lost 6 bases, and 3 bases had no gene match. The CDR3 spells CACGQGPYEQYF. The CDR3 DNA is TGTGCCTGTGGACAGGGTCCCTACGAGCAGTACTTC. The complete variable domain, with remaining parts taken from reference TRBV30 and TRBJ2-7, reads SQTIHQWPATLVQPVGSPLSLECTVEGTSNPNLYWYRQAAGRGLQLLFYSVGIGQISSEVPQNLSASRPQDRQFILSSKKLLLSDSGFYLCACGQGPYEQYFGPGTRLTVT.

The chain has TRBV19 and TRBJ1-1; TRBD1 matches 7 bases. J gave up 5 bases and V 7 bases, and 7 bases lay outside the gene matches. CDR3 length: 13 amino acids. Per germline, CDR1 LNHDA and CDR2 SQIVND (reference sequence). This CDR3 reads CASTTGVGTEAFF. The DNA for the CDR3 is TGTGCCAGTACCACAGGGGTTGGGACTGAAGCTTTCTTT.

The sample holds one count of this clone. This chain uses TRBV3-1 (or the pseudogene TRBV3-2) with TRBJ2-5, with D possibly matching TRBD2 (6 bases). The CDR3 sequence is 15 residues long. Trimming cost V 3 bases and J 0 bases, with 11 bases left between them. In germline, CDR1 is LGHDT, CDR2 YNNKEL (reference sequence). CDR3 protein: CASSQGLTYQETQYF. For the CDR3, the DNA is TGTGCCAGCAGCCAGGGACTTACGTACCAAGAGACCCAGTACTTC.

V usage is TRBV10-2 and J usage is TRBJ2-5, with D perhaps TRBD2 (5 bases). The germline CDR1 and CDR2 sequences are WSHSY and SAAADI. Trimming removed 4 bases at V and 2 bases at J, with 8 bases between. The CDR3 contains 13 residues. CDR3 sequence (DNA): TGCGCCAGCAGTGGAGGGCGGCAAGAGACCCAGTACTTC. Protein product: CASSGGRQETQYF.

The V call is TRBV7-3, the J call TRBJ2-3; the match to TRBD2 covers 9 bases. This CDR3 spans 14 amino acids. Germline lookup yields CDR1 SGHTA and CDR2 FQGTGA. V was clipped by 6 bases and J by 4 bases; unmatched bases: 5. CDR3 DNA: TGTGCCAGCAGTTTGACTAGCGGCTCAGATACGCAGTATTTT. Residues: CASSLTSGSDTQYF.

The chain recombines TRBV9 with TRBJ1-5; 10 nucleotides line up with TRBD1. This CDR3 comprises 15 residues. In germline, CDR1 is SGDLS, CDR2 YYNGEE. Germline trimming cut 3 bases from V and 4 bases from J; bases unmatched to any gene: 4. The CDR3 DNA reads as TGTGCCAGCAGCGCGGGACAGGGGAAGAATCAGCCCCAGCATTTT. It codes for CASSAGQGKNQPQHF.

The V call is TRBV29-1, the J call TRBJ1-2; the match to TRBD1 covers 10 bases. This CDR3 is built from 13 residues. CDR1 is SQVTM and CDR2 is ANQGSEA in the germline V gene. V shed 5 bases and J 7 bases; nucleotides not matched to a gene: 7. This CDR3 is CSVIGQGVGGYTF. The CDR3 region has the DNA TGCAGCGTTATAGGACAGGGGGTGGGTGGCTACACCTTC.

This chain connects TRBV5-6 to TRBJ2-3; 9 nucleotides agree with TRBD2. The CDR3 spans 15 residues. Germline lookup yields CDR1 SGHDT and CDR2 YYEEEE. V trimming: 4 bases; J trimming: 3 bases; junction bases outside the gene matches: 6. For the CDR3, the DNA is TGTGCCAGCAGCCGCCGTAGCGGGAGTACAGATACGCAGTATTTT. Its protein is CASSRRSGSTDTQYF.

CDR3 nucleotides: TGCGCCAGCAGCTATTCGGACTATCGAGAGACCCAGTACTTC. Its protein product is CASSYSDYRETQYF. This rearrangement joins TRBV5-1 to TRBJ2-5; possibly TRBD2 for D (6 bases). Germline CDR1 and CDR2: SGHRS and YFSETQ. Trimming cost V 3 bases and J 4 bases, with 13 bases left between them. The CDR3 runs 14 residues.

The chain links TRBV29-1 to TRBJ1-1; 8 positions agree with TRBD1. Germline-derived CDR1 and CDR2 are SQVTM and ANQGSEA. Trimming took 4 bases from V and 1 from J; bases not matched to a gene: 2. The length of the CDR3 is 13 residues. CDR3 in amino acids: CSVVTGGNTEAFF. In DNA, the CDR3 is TGCAGCGTTGTCACAGGGGGGAACACTGAAGCTTTCTTT.

This clone appeared once. The chain has TRBV10-3 and TRBJ1-6, with 11 bases aligning to TRBD1. Germline lookup yields CDR1 ENHRY and CDR2 SYGVKD. CDR3 length: 14 residues. V trimming: 5 bases; J trimming: 13 bases; junction bases outside the gene matches: 7. CDR3 loop: CAISSGTGGSPLHF. The CDR3 DNA is TGTGCCATCAGTTCGGGGACAGGGGGTTCCCCCCTCCACTTT.

In this sample, this clone turned up once. The chain recombines TRBV25-1 with TRBJ1-3, with D perhaps TRBD1 (5 bases). From germline, CDR1 is MGHDK and CDR2 SYGVNS. The CDR3 covers 12 residues. Deletions cut 4 bases from V and 8 bases from J, with 9 bases between. Here the CDR3 DNA reads TGTGCCAGCAGTGCGGGGGTACACACCATATATTTT. As protein: CASSAGVHTIYF.

This chain joins TRBV27 and TRBJ1-2; 7 positions agree with TRBD1. This CDR3 region has 14 residues. CDR1 is MNHEY and CDR2 is SMNVEV in the germline V gene (reference sequence). Trimming at V came to 9 bases and at J to 4 bases, leaving 11 bases not matched to a gene. CDR3: CASSTRQGIYGYTF. CDR3 sequence (DNA): TGTGCCAGTTCTACTCGACAGGGTATCTATGGCTACACCTTC.

CDR3 in DNA: TGTGCCTGGGGACTAGCCGGCACAGATACGCAGTATTTT. This translates into CAWGLAGTDTQYF. The rearrangement links TRBV30 to TRBJ2-3; 8 bases match TRBD2. CDR1 and CDR2 (germline): GTSNPN, SVGIG (reference sequence). With V trimmed by 5 bases and J by 1 base, 2 bases remained unmatched. The CDR3 contains 13 residues.

V usage is TRBV9 and J usage is TRBJ2-1; TRBD1 agrees at 8 bases. CDR3 size: 16 residues. The germline V gene has CDR1 SGDLS and CDR2 YYNGEE. V dropped 4 bases and J dropped 6; count of bases not matched to a gene: 12. The chain's CDR3 is CASSPTRTGSGNEQFF. The CDR3 bases are TGTGCCAGCAGCCCAACCCGGACAGGGAGCGGCAATGAGCAGTTCTTC.

The V call is TRBV4-1, the J call TRBJ2-5; D is perhaps TRBD2 (6 bases). The CDR3 has 14 amino acids. V was pared by 4 bases and J by 4 bases, with 13 bases between. The germline V gene encodes CDR1 MGHRA and CDR2 YSYEKL. The CDR3 DNA is TGCGCCAGCAGCCCTCGACTAGTTTCAGAGACCCAGTACTTC. Its translation: CASSPRLVSETQYF.

The sample holds a few counts of this clone. This chain connects TRBV5-1 to TRBJ2-7, with 13 bases aligning to TRBD2. The CDR3 is made up of 18 amino acids. Germline values: CDR1 SGHRS, CDR2 YFSETQ. Unmatched junction bases numbered 15, after V lost 8 bases and J lost 1 base. In nucleotides, the CDR3 is TGCGCCAGTCGCCTGCGGACTAGCGGGAGTATAGGGTCCTACGAGCAGTACTTC. It yields the protein CASRLRTSGSIGSYEQYF.

The chain uses TRBV5-1 and TRBJ1-4, with no clear D. The V gene lost 4 bases and the J gene lost 3 bases, with 7 bases spanning the gap. CDR1 is SGHRS and CDR2 is YFSETQ in the germline V gene. The CDR3 totals 13 residues. CDR3 DNA sequence: TGCGCCAGCAGCGGCAGTTCTAATGAAAAACTGTTTTTT. Translation: CASSGSSNEKLFF.

The chain employs TRBV5-6 and TRBJ1-3; D remains unclear. CDR1 is SGHDT, CDR2 YYEEEE, per germline. The V end lost 0 bases, the J end lost 10 bases, and 11 bases lay between the germline ends. This CDR3 is 13 amino acids long. CDR3 in amino acids: CASSLDRIGTIYF. CDR3 sequence (DNA): TGTGCCAGCAGCTTGGATCGAATCGGGACCATATATTTT. Combining the CDR3 with reference TRBV5-6 and TRBJ1-3 gives the whole variable domain DAGVTQSPTHLIKTRGQQVTLRCSPKSGHDTVSWYQQALGQGPQFIFQYYEEEERQRGNFPDRFSGHQFPNYSSELNVNALLLGDSALYLCASSLDRIGTIYFGEGSWLTVV.

The chain couples TRBV7-9 to TRBJ2-7; 10 bases are a match to TRBD2. J was trimmed by 6 bases and V by 1 base; bases with no gene match: 6. The CDR3 is made up of 15 amino acids. Per germline, CDR1 SEHNR and CDR2 FQNEAQ (reference sequence). CDR3 nucleotide sequence: TGTGCCAGCAGCTTAGGTCTAGCGGGAGTTGGCGAGCAGTACTTC. Protein: CASSLGLAGVGEQYF.